Listed here are 20 T cell receptor beta chains from one sample, sequenced in a study of shared clonotypes between healthy human individuals. Libraries were prepared by immunoSEQ multiplex PCR; TCRdb keeps only in-frame clonotypes and omits some of them. This sample has hundreds of thousands of clones, with 79% found just once. Sequenced: PBMCs. Receptors were obtained from a woman in her 40s in good health. Some clones in this sample may be carry-over from other donors' samples.

V gene TRBV7-6 combines with J gene TRBJ2-2, with D perhaps assigned TRBD1 or TRBD2 (6 bases each). The germline V and J ends were trimmed by 5 bases and 4 bases, with 17 bases remaining between them. Germline values: CDR1 SGHVS, CDR2 FNYEAQ. This CDR3 comprises 16 residues. This CDR3 reads CASSDVTGARTGELFF. The CDR3, as DNA: TGTGCCAGCAGCGACGTTACGGGGGCTCGCACCGGGGAGCTGTTTTTT.

V gene TRBV7-9 combines with J gene TRBJ2-5; D possibly corresponds to TRBD1 (6 bases). The germline gives CDR1 SEHNR, CDR2 FQNEAQ (reference sequence). There are 14 residues in the CDR3. With 4 bases removed from V and 2 bases from J, the gap between germline ends came to 11 bases. CDR3 coding DNA: TGTGCCAGCAGCTACAGGGCTAGACAAGAGACCCAGTACTTC. The encoded protein is CASSYRARQETQYF.

The table lists this clone with a count of one. The chain couples TRBV5-1 to TRBJ2-1; tentatively, D is TRBD1 or TRBD2 (6 bases each). The CDR3 consists of 15 residues. Germline values: CDR1 SGHRS, CDR2 YFSETQ. V was cut by 4 bases and J by 8 bases, with 19 bases left in between. Written as DNA, the CDR3 is TGCGCCAGCAGCCGTGGGACCCTGGGGGGCCATGAGCAGTTCTTC. It encodes CASSRGTLGGHEQFF.

V and J are TRBV5-1 and TRBJ2-3, with 15 bases that match TRBD2. This CDR3 spans 18 amino acids. Germline CDR1 and CDR2: SGHRS and YFSETQ. J lost 1 base, V lost 4 bases, and 7 bases had no gene match. Here the CDR3 DNA reads TGCGCCAGCAGCCCAGGGGGACTAGCGGGAGGTGGCACAGATACGCAGTATTTT. Encoded protein: CASSPGGLAGGGTDTQYF.

The chain combines TRBV6-1 with TRBJ1-1; D is perhaps TRBD1 (6 bases). From germline, CDR1 is MNHNS and CDR2 SASEGT. Trimming took off 6 bases at V and 7 bases at J, with 15 bases between the two ends. The CDR3 runs to 13 residues. DNA for the CDR3: TGTGCCAGCAGCCTCAACCGGGACATTGAAGCTTTCTTT. This sequence encodes CASSLNRDIEAFF.

The chain is built from TRBV27 and TRBJ2-1, with D uncertain. The V gene's germline CDR1 is MNHEY and CDR2 SMNVEV (reference sequence). V lost 3 bases and J lost 8, with 11 bases in between. CDR3 length: 13 residues. The chain's CDR3 is CASSLPAADEQFF. CDR3 coding DNA: TGTGCCAGCAGTTTGCCGGCCGCGGATGAGCAGTTCTTC.

The chain employs TRBV5-1 and TRBJ1-5, with a weak D call TRBD1 (5 bases). The V gene's germline CDR1 is SGHRS and CDR2 YFSETQ. The CDR3 sequence is 15 residues long. Trimming cost V 4 bases and J 6 bases, with 17 bases left between them. The CDR3, as DNA: TGCGCCAGCAGCCCCGACGGGGCCCTGGGTCAGCCCCAGCATTTT. Its translation: CASSPDGALGQPQHF.

Ten or more counts support this clone. This chain joins TRBV30 and TRBJ2-1, with no clear D. Germline V lookup: CDR1 GTSNPN, CDR2 SVGIG (reference sequence). This CDR3 is 14 amino acids long. Trimming took off 4 bases at V and 1 base at J, with 11 bases between the two ends. This CDR3 reads CAWIPERSYNEQFF. For the CDR3, the DNA is TGTGCCTGGATACCCGAACGTTCCTACAATGAGCAGTTCTTC.

This clone was observed at least ten times. Other DNA sequences from this sample encode an identical CDR3 as well. The CDR3 nucleotides are TGTGCCAGCAGCCCCTTAGCGGGCGCGTACAATGAGCAGTTCTTC. Residues: CASSPLAGAYNEQFF. The rearrangement links TRBV7-3 to TRBJ2-1, with 7 positions matching TRBD2. The CDR3 contains 15 residues. The ends lost 5 bases at V and 4 bases at J; junction bases unmatched: 8. The germline V gene has CDR1 SGHTA and CDR2 FQGTGA.

The J gene is TRBJ2-1, the V gene TRBV29-1; D unresolved. Germline-derived CDR1 and CDR2 are SQVTM and ANQGSEA. The CDR3 loop spans 12 amino acids. Trimming left V 2 bases short and J 5 bases short, with 7 bases between. The CDR3 DNA reads as TGCAGCGTTGAAAGCTGGGACAATGAGCAGTTCTTC. Residues: CSVESWDNEQFF.

The rearrangement uses TRBV9 and TRBJ2-1; TRBD2 agrees at 9 bases. V shed 5 bases and J 7 bases; nucleotides not matched to a gene: 7. The germline V gene has CDR1 SGDLS and CDR2 YYNGEE. The CDR3 spans 14 residues. CDR3 coding DNA: TGTGCCAGCAGACCTAGCGGGGCGGAAAATGAGCAGTTCTTC. This translates into CASRPSGAENEQFF.

Comment on this clone: This may come from a read error, since a much larger clone is one base off. V is TRBV4-1 and J is TRBJ2-5; D possibly corresponds to TRBD1 (5 bases). The CDR3 runs 14 residues. V gave up 8 bases and J gave up 4 bases, with 17 bases separating them. Looked up from germline, CDR1 is MGHRA and CDR2 is YSYEKL. DNA for the CDR3: TGCGCCAGCGGGCTCACGACAGCACGAGAGACCCAGTACTTC. This codes for CASGLTTARETQYF.

The V call is TRBV6-5, the J call TRBJ2-7; either TRBD1 or TRBD2 may supply D (5 bases each). V lost 5 bases and J lost 2, with 13 bases in between. The CDR3 length is 14 residues. Germline-derived CDR1 and CDR2 are MNHEY and SVGAGI. The CDR3 is CASSLSGTAYEQYF. The CDR3, as DNA: TGTGCCAGCAGTCTATCTGGGACCGCCTACGAGCAGTACTTC.

Concerning this clone: A junction boundary mismatches the germline segment, possibly from a read error. Other DNA sequences of this sample code for an identical CDR3. V gene TRBV7-3 combines with J gene TRBJ2-2; weak D call: TRBD1 (5 bases). The CDR3 runs 13 residues. From germline, CDR1 is SGHTA and CDR2 FQGTGA. The DNA of the CDR3 is TGTGCCAGCAGCCTAACAGGCTCCGGGGAGCTGTTTTTT. Translating gives CASSLTGSGELFF. The full variable domain, its missing parts supplied by reference TRBV7-3 and TRBJ2-2, is GAGVSQTPSNKVTEKGKYVELRCDPISGHTALYWYRQSLGQGPEFLIYFQGTGAADDSGLPNDRFFAVRPEGSVSTLKIQRTERGDSAVYLCASSLTGSGELFFGEGSRLTVL.

V and J are TRBV10-3 and TRBJ1-1, with D hard to call. The CDR3 spans 13 residues. Per germline, CDR1 ENHRY and CDR2 SYGVKD. Trimming took 3 bases from V and 1 from J, leaving 6 bases between them. The CDR3 loop reads CAISDVRNTEAFF. The CDR3 bases are TGTGCCATCAGTGACGTGAGGAACACTGAAGCTTTCTTT.

This chain connects TRBV2 to TRBJ1-2; 9 nucleotides align to TRBD1. Germline V gene lookup returns CDR1 SNHLY and CDR2 FYNNEI. This CDR3 contains 14 residues. V lost 6 bases to trimming and J lost 4 bases; unmatched junction nucleotides: 6. The CDR3 coding sequence is TGTGCCAGCAGAGCCGGGACAGGGTCCTATGGCTACACCTTC. It codes for CASRAGTGSYGYTF.

The chain recombines TRBV7-9 with TRBJ1-4, with D possibly matching TRBD1 (5 bases). With 1 base removed from V and 0 bases from J, the gap between germline ends came to 6 bases. Germline V CDR1 and CDR2: SEHNR, FQNEAQ (reference sequence). The CDR3 totals 15 residues. CDR3 sequence (DNA): TGTGCCAGCAGCTTAGAGACAGCAACTAATGAAAAACTGTTTTTT. Its translation: CASSLETATNEKLFF. The full variable domain, rest sourced from reference TRBV7-9 and TRBJ1-4, is DTGVSQNPRHKITKRGQNVTFRCDPISEHNRLYWYRQTLGQGPEFLTYFQNEAQLEKSRLLSDRFSAERPKGSFSTLEIQRTEQGDSAMYLCASSLETATNEKLFFGSGTQLSVL.

The rearrangement joins TRBV25-1 to TRBJ2-7, with 11 bases that match TRBD2. This CDR3 is built from 15 residues. Germline-derived CDR1 and CDR2 are MGHDK and SYGVNS. V shed 4 bases, J shed 7 bases, and the junction held 9 bases outside the gene matches. The CDR3 loop reads CASSGLAGTPGEQYF. The CDR3 DNA follows: TGTGCCAGCAGTGGACTAGCGGGGACTCCTGGGGAGCAGTACTTC.

The chain carries TRBV6-1 and TRBJ2-1; D may be TRBD2 (6 bases). Germline V lookup: CDR1 MNHNS, CDR2 SASEGT. V was shortened by 1 base and J by 7 bases, with 14 bases between the two germline ends. CDR3 length: 15 amino acids. CDR3 in DNA: TGTGCCAGCAGTGAAGAAGGACTACCTACAAATGAGCAGTTCTTC. It codes for CASSEEGLPTNEQFF.

The CDR3 here is CASSLQRETSEQFF. CDR3 nucleotides: TGTGCCAGCAGTCTCCAGCGGGAGACGAGTGAGCAGTTCTTC. The rearrangement links TRBV2 to TRBJ2-1; 8 bases are shared with TRBD2. V trimming: 5 bases; J trimming: 9 bases; junction bases outside the gene matches: 9. Germline assignment: CDR1 SNHLY and CDR2 FYNNEI. The CDR3 runs 14 residues.